This T cell receptor (beta chain) was obtained from a study of blood T cell repertoires in COVID-19. In the study overall: Collection of acute and convalescent COVID-19 samples took place in the United States, Italy and Spain. In each case, the material was cDNA or gDNA derived from T cells, B-cell-depleted T cells, or PBMCs.

Source study methods: Reference gene primer amplification in the assay estimated nucleated cell counts. The repertoire was sequenced with immunoSEQ multiplex PCR; TCRdb's copy has only in-frame clones and lacks some. Clonal size and the V and J genes are those of that table, whereas D and trimming came from the DNA. Of about 100,000 clones detected, around four fifths appear once; the ten largest clones hold less than 35%. The V gene end was trimmed by 0 bases and the J gene end by 5 bases; junction bases not matched to a gene: 21. Germline V gives CDR1 SGHRS, CDR2 YFSETQ. The CDR3 is 20 residues long.

This TCR derives from a man aged 65 to 79 with active or convalescent COVID-19. The sample taken for sequencing was peripheral blood. V is TRBV5-1 and J is TRBJ2-5; TRBD1 aligns across 8 bases. CDR3 sequence reads: CASSLGVVIGQGRPGETQYF. CDR3 nucleotide sequence: TGCGCCAGCAGCTTGGGAGTCGTTATTGGACAGGGAAGGCCCGGGGAGACCCAGTACTTC.